One sample yielded the 5 T cell receptor beta chains listed below, sequenced in a study of T-cell reconstitution after alpha-beta-depleted transplantation in children. Unique molecular identifiers were used in preparing the TCRbeta library. One entry per CDR3 protein results from TCRdb running MiXCR on the PCR reads. The sample includes about 610,000 distinct CDR3 sequences, roughly 30% of them seen just once. The material was PBMCs, obtained before TCRalphabeta/CD19-depleted stem cell transplant. The receptors were gathered from a boy under two years old with Wiskott-Aldrich syndrome, due to receive a stem cell transplant.

The V gene is TRBV5-1, the J gene TRBJ2-3; D might be TRBD2 (6 bases). The V end lost 4 bases, the J end lost 0 bases, and 18 bases lay between the germline ends. Germline V gene data show CDR1 as SGHRS and CDR2 as YFSETQ. This CDR3 contains 17 residues. This chain's CDR3 is CASSPVVAVRSTDTQYF. The CDR3 DNA follows: TGCGCCAGCAGCCCAGTGGTAGCGGTTCGTAGCACAGATACGCAGTATTTT.

This clonotype was picked up a small number of times. CDR3 sequence reads: CASRASGSLSYEQYF. Here the CDR3 DNA reads TGTGCCAGCCGGGCTAGCGGGAGTTTAAGTTACGAGCAGTACTTC. This rearrangement joins TRBV6-1 to TRBJ2-7; TRBD2 aligns across 10 bases. The CDR3 has 15 amino acids. V dropped 8 bases and J dropped 4; count of bases not matched to a gene: 11. From germline, CDR1 is MNHNS and CDR2 SASEGT.

This clonotype was seen a few times. The chain is built from TRBV7-9 and TRBJ2-7; perhaps TRBD2 as D (5 bases). The CDR3 has 15 amino acids. Germline values: CDR1 SEHNR, CDR2 FQNEAQ (reference sequence). V lost 3 bases and J 5 bases, leaving 17 bases between the germline ends. Written as DNA, the CDR3 is TGTGCCAGCAGCTTCTTGGCTAGAGGGCTCGACGAGCAGTACTTC. Residues: CASSFLARGLDEQYF. Full variable domain (missing parts from reference TRBV7-9 and TRBJ2-7): DTGVSQNPRHKITKRGQNVTFRCDPISEHNRLYWYRQTLGQGPEFLTYFQNEAQLEKSRLLSDRFSAERPKGSFSTLEIQRTEQGDSAMYLCASSFLARGLDEQYFGPGTRLTVT.

V is TRBV29-1 and J is TRBJ2-6; D not certain. The ends were cut back, 4 bases at V and 3 bases at J, with 10 bases in the middle. Germline values: CDR1 SQVTM, CDR2 ANQGSEA. CDR3 length: 14 amino acids. DNA for the CDR3: TGCAGCGTTGCCATGGGGTATGGGGCCAACGTCCTGACTTTC. Its translation: CSVAMGYGANVLTF.

V and J are TRBV4-2 and TRBJ2-3; the match to TRBD2 covers 10 bases. Germline V lookup: CDR1 LGHNA, CDR2 YNFKEQ. The J segment lost 5 bases and the V segment lost 4 bases, leaving 3 bases of the junction unmatched. The CDR3 is made up of 14 amino acids. The CDR3 DNA reads TGTGCCAGCAGCCTCAGCGGGAGGGAAGATACGCAGTATTTT. As protein: CASSLSGREDTQYF.